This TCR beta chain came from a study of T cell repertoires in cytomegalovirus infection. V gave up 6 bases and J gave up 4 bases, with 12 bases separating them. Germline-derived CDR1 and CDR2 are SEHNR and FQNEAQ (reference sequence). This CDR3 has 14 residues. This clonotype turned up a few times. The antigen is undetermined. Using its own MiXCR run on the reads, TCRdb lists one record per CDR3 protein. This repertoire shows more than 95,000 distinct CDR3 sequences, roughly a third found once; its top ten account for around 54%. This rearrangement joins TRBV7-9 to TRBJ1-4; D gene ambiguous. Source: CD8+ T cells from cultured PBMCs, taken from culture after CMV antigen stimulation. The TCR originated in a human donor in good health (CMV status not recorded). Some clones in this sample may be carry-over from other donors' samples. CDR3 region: CASRPDGINEKLFF. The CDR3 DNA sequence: TGTGCCAGCAGGCCCGACGGAATTAATGAAAAACTGTTTTTT. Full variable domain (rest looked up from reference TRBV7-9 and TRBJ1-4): DTGVSQNPRHKITKRGQNVTFRCDPISEHNRLYWYRQTLGQGPEFLTYFQNEAQLEKSRLLSDRFSAERPKGSFSTLEIQRTEQGDSAMYLCASRPDGINEKLFFGSGTQLSVL.